The text below deals with one T cell receptor beta chain. Its specificity is unknown. This PCR relied on a set of 60 Vbeta primers and 13 Jbeta primers. TCRdb keeps only in-frame clones here, not all; method: immunoSEQ multiplex PCR. The data contain some 140,000 clones, over 75% of them singletons. This specimen belongs to a study of cytomegalovirus exposure and HLA in healthy donors. Study-wide findings and caveats: Despite most TCR sequences being rare, some public TCRs occurred in many donors. Earlier analysis yielded a pattern in which most TCR beta V segments were productive about 90% or about 30% of the time.

From germline, CDR1 is GTSNPN and CDR2 SVGIG (reference sequence). The V and J ends lost 3 bases and 5 bases respectively, with 16 bases between them. The CDR3 covers 15 residues. Sequences were obtained from PBMCs. The clonotype comes from a man under 40 in good health. This chain uses TRBV30 with TRBJ2-2; the D gene is possibly TRBD2 (6 bases). In DNA, the CDR3 is TGTGCCTGGAGCCGACCAGGGAGGTGGACCGGGGAGCTGTTTTTT. This codes for CAWSRPGRWTGELFF.